This entry lists 27 T cell receptor beta chains sequenced from one sample in a study of identifying expanded T cells in peripheral blood. Sequencing used immunoSEQ multiplex PCR; TCRdb keeps in-frame clones, though not all of them. The sample holds approximately 120,000 clones, roughly 90% seen once. The sample taken for sequencing was blood. These receptors were collected from a person between 18 and 70 years old in good health.

The chain uses TRBV2 and TRBJ2-5, with D perhaps TRBD1 (5 bases). CDR3 length: 11 residues. V dropped 4 bases and J dropped 7 bases, with 7 bases sitting between them. Germline V CDR1 and CDR2: SNHLY, FYNNEI. CDR3 DNA sequence: TGTGCCAGCAGTGCCCAGGGGACCCAGTACTTC. Translation: CASSAQGTQYF.

The chain couples TRBV5-1 to TRBJ2-3; TRBD2 matches at 14 bases. Germline-derived CDR1 and CDR2 are SGHRS and YFSETQ. This CDR3 spans 16 amino acids. Trimming cost V 4 bases and J 7 bases; bases outside gene matches: 8. Here the CDR3 reads CASSQGLAGGPYTQYF. The CDR3 DNA sequence: TGCGCCAGCAGCCAAGGACTAGCGGGAGGACCTTATACGCAGTATTTT.

The V call is TRBV10-3, the J call TRBJ1-4, with D perhaps matching TRBD1 (5 bases). The CDR3 consists of 12 residues. Germline CDR1 is ENHRY and CDR2 is SYGVKD. Trimming stripped 2 bases from V and 8 bases from J, with 6 bases between. CDR3: CAISEGGEKLFF. Here the CDR3 DNA reads TGTGCCATCAGTGAGGGGGGGGAAAAACTGTTTTTT.

This clone showed up just a few times. The rearrangement links TRBV18 to TRBJ2-6; 12 nucleotides agree with TRBD1. The J segment lost 0 bases and the V segment lost 5 bases, leaving 5 bases of the junction unmatched. Germline CDR1 reads KGHSH; CDR2 reads LQKENI. The CDR3 extends over 18 amino acids. The CDR3 loop reads CASSVGQGAVSGANVLTF. CDR3 coding DNA: TGTGCCAGCTCAGTGGGACAGGGGGCCGTCTCTGGGGCCAACGTCCTGACTTTC.

This clone was counted a single time. This chain uses TRBV18 with TRBJ2-7; D not certain. The V end lost 4 bases, the J end lost 0 bases, and 10 bases lay between the germline ends. Germline V gene sequence: CDR1 KGHSH, CDR2 LQKENI. The length of the CDR3 is 14 residues. Written as DNA, the CDR3 is TGTGCCAGCTCACTCAACAGATTCTCCTACGAGCAGTACTTC. The encoded protein is CASSLNRFSYEQYF.

The genes are TRBV28 and TRBJ2-2, with TRBD2 matching 8 bases. The CDR3 covers 15 residues. V shed 6 bases, J shed 7 bases, and the junction held 10 bases outside the gene matches. Looked up from germline, CDR1 is MDHEN and CDR2 is SYDVKM. The CDR3 coding sequence is TGTGCCAGCAGCCCGGGGGGGGCGCAGGGCGGGGAGCTGTTTTTT. It codes for CASSPGGAQGGELFF.

This clone has only a few counts. V gene TRBV18 combines with J gene TRBJ2-3, with 7 bases that match TRBD2. The CDR3 has 16 residues. Trimming cost V 1 base and J 4 bases; bases outside gene matches: 8. Germline lookup yields CDR1 KGHSH and CDR2 LQKENI. The CDR3 DNA is TGTGCCAGCTCACCACGAGGGACTAAAGGTGCAGATACGCAGTATTTT. Protein: CASSPRGTKGADTQYF.

This clone has just a few counts. The chain couples TRBV9 to TRBJ2-2; TRBD1 aligns across 9 bases. Germline lookup yields CDR1 SGDLS and CDR2 YYNGEE. The CDR3 loop spans 16 amino acids. Losses at the gene ends were 0 bases for V and 7 bases for J; bases not matched to a gene: 7. The CDR3 here is CASSVGNRGRGGELFF. The CDR3 nucleotides read TGTGCCAGCAGCGTAGGGAACAGGGGGCGCGGCGGGGAGCTGTTTTTT.

The genes are TRBV6-1 and TRBJ2-5, with 9 nucleotides matching TRBD2. Trimming cost V 5 bases and J 4 bases; bases outside gene matches: 5. Germline V gene data show CDR1 as MNHNS and CDR2 as SASEGT. CDR3 size: 14 residues. The CDR3 bases are TGTGCCAGCAGTAGTGGACTAGCGATAGAGACCCAGTACTTC. It encodes CASSSGLAIETQYF.

V and J are TRBV10-3 and TRBJ2-7; D is unresolved. Trimming shortened V by 3 bases and J by 2 bases, and 11 bases separated the two germline ends. CDR1 is ENHRY and CDR2 is SYGVKD in the germline V gene. The CDR3 loop spans 14 amino acids. The CDR3 here is CAISDELLTYEQYF. The DNA for the CDR3 is TGTGCCATCAGTGATGAACTCCTAACCTACGAGCAGTACTTC.

J is TRBJ1-1 and V is TRBV29-1; D call uncertain. This CDR3 spans 14 amino acids. CDR1 is SQVTM and CDR2 is ANQGSEA in the germline V gene. CDR3 nucleotide sequence: TGCAGTCGCAGACCGGAAATCATGAACACTGAAGCTTTCTTT. Translation: CSRRPEIMNTEAFF. The full variable domain, in which reference TRBV29-1 and TRBJ1-1 provide the parts outside the CDR3, is SAVISQKPSRDICQRGTSLTIQCQVDSQVTMMFWYRQQPGQSLTLIATANQGSEATYESGFVIDKFPISRPNLTFSTLTVSNMSPEDSSIYLCSRRPEIMNTEAFFGQGTRLTVV.

This chain links TRBV28 with TRBJ2-1; no clear D. V lost 6 bases, J lost 7 bases, and 7 bases lay in between. The CDR3 runs 11 residues. Germline loops: CDR1 MDHEN, CDR2 SYDVKM. In DNA, the CDR3 is TGTGCCAGCAGCATCCATAATGAGCAGTTCTTC. It specifies CASSIHNEQFF. Filled out from reference TRBV28 and TRBJ2-1, the complete variable domain reads DVKVTQSSRYLVKRTGEKVFLECVQDMDHENMFWYRQDPGLGLRLIYFSYDVKMKEKGDIPEGYSVSREKKERFSLILESASTNQTSMYLCASSIHNEQFFGPGTRLTVL.

V usage is TRBV6-5 and J usage is TRBJ2-4, with D perhaps TRBD2 (6 bases). V was clipped by 8 bases and J by 8 bases, with 16 bases between them. The CDR3 consists of 13 residues. Germline V CDR1 and CDR2: MNHEY, SVGAGI. This CDR3 reads CASRKGGADIQYF. The CDR3 DNA is TGTGCCAGCCGAAAAGGCGGGGCAGACATTCAGTACTTC.

The V call is TRBV9, the J call TRBJ2-3, with TRBD2 identical over 8 bases. J lost 3 bases, V lost 1 base, and 4 bases had no gene match. Germline values: CDR1 SGDLS, CDR2 YYNGEE. CDR3 length equals 15 residues. CDR3: CASSVTGGTTDTQYF. The CDR3 DNA reads TGTGCCAGCAGCGTAACGGGAGGGACAACAGATACGCAGTATTTT. Complete variable domain (other parts from reference TRBV9 and TRBJ2-3): DSGVTQTPKHLITATGQRVTLRCSPRSGDLSVYWYQQSLDQGLQFLIQYYNGEERAKGNILERFSAQQFPDLHSELNLSSLELGDSALYFCASSVTGGTTDTQYFGPGTRLTVL.

V and J are TRBV19 and TRBJ1-2; D remains unclear. Germline CDR1 is LNHDA and CDR2 is SQIVND (reference sequence). This CDR3 comprises 12 residues. Deletions cut 3 bases from V and 3 bases from J, with 5 bases between. The chain's CDR3 is CASSMGDYGYTF. The CDR3 bases are TGTGCCAGTAGTATGGGAGACTATGGCTACACCTTC.

This clone occurred a few times. CDR3 nucleotides: TGTGCCAGCATCCGACTAGTCAGCTCCTACGAGCAGTACTTC. Translation: CASIRLVSSYEQYF. The chain uses TRBV2 and TRBJ2-7; a possible D gene is TRBD2 (6 bases). V shed 7 bases and J shed 0 bases, with 13 bases lying between them. The germline CDR1 and CDR2 sequences are SNHLY and FYNNEI. This CDR3 contains 14 residues. Full variable domain (remainder filled in from reference TRBV2 and TRBJ2-7): EPEVTQTPSHQVTQMGQEVILRCVPISNHLYFYWYRQILGQKVEFLVSFYNNEISEKSEIFDDQFSVERPDGSNFTLKIRSTKLEDSAMYFCASIRLVSSYEQYFGPGTRLTVT.

The genes are TRBV14 and TRBJ2-3, with TRBD1 matching 8 bases. The V and J ends lost 1 base and 4 bases, in that order; junction bases with no gene match: 13. CDR3 length: 18 residues. Germline CDR1 SGHDN, CDR2 FVKESK. CDR3 in amino acids: CASSQVKLNRGLADTQYF. The CDR3 DNA sequence: TGTGCCAGCAGCCAAGTCAAGCTTAACAGGGGGTTGGCAGATACGCAGTATTTT.

The chain combines TRBV5-5 with TRBJ2-1, with 7 bases fitting TRBD2. The germline V gene encodes CDR1 SGHKS and CDR2 YYEKEE (reference sequence). Unmatched junction bases numbered 1, after V lost 2 bases and J lost 5 bases. The CDR3 consists of 13 residues. As DNA, the CDR3 is TGTGCCAGCAGCTTTGGGGGGGACAATGAGCAGTTCTTC. Protein sequence: CASSFGGDNEQFF.

The chain has TRBV7-3 and TRBJ1-1; tentative D call: TRBD1 (5 bases). The germline CDR1 and CDR2 sequences are SGHTA and FQGTGA. Deletions cut 5 bases from V and 2 bases from J, with 12 bases between. The CDR3 is 14 amino acids. CDR3: CASSQGAVNTEAFF. The CDR3 DNA sequence: TGTGCCAGCAGCCAAGGGGCAGTAAACACTGAAGCTTTCTTT.

Regarding this clone: This same CDR3 is encoded by further DNA sequences in the sample. This chain links TRBV18 with TRBJ2-3, with 7 bases lining up with TRBD1. Germline values: CDR1 KGHSH, CDR2 LQKENI. The CDR3 length is 14 residues. J was trimmed by 2 bases and V by 6 bases; bases with no gene match: 5. This CDR3 is CASSPDRSTDTQYF. For the CDR3, the DNA is TGTGCCAGCTCGCCGGACAGGTCCACAGATACGCAGTATTTT.

This clone was seen more than once but under ten times. The chain's CDR3 is CASSLGGGGARNEQFF. Here the CDR3 DNA reads TGTGCCAGCAGCTTAGGGGGCGGGGGGGCCCGCAATGAGCAGTTCTTC. The chain joins TRBV7-2 to TRBJ2-1; 9 nucleotides line up with TRBD2. This CDR3 has 16 residues. Losses at the gene ends were 1 base for V and 6 bases for J; bases not matched to a gene: 7. The germline gives CDR1 SGHTA, CDR2 FQGNSA.

The rearrangement links TRBV19 to TRBJ2-2, with 7 bases aligning to TRBD1. Germline CDR1 LNHDA, CDR2 SQIVND (reference sequence). The length of the CDR3 is 16 residues. The trim removed 5 bases at V and 1 base at J, leaving 7 bases unmatched. The CDR3 sequence: CASSPSGTVNTGELFF. The CDR3 coding sequence is TGTGCCAGTAGTCCCTCCGGGACAGTGAACACCGGGGAGCTGTTTTTT.

The V gene is TRBV9, the J gene TRBJ1-4; D is ambiguous. Germline CDR1 is SGDLS and CDR2 is YYNGEE. The CDR3 covers 13 residues. V was trimmed by 7 bases and J by 3 bases, leaving 10 bases between them. Here the CDR3 DNA reads TGTGCCAGCGCCGTCGGGGCTAATGAAAAACTGTTTTTT. It yields the protein CASAVGANEKLFF.

The chain recombines TRBV10-3 with TRBJ1-5; 8 nucleotides line up with TRBD1. Per the germline V gene, CDR1 is ENHRY and CDR2 is SYGVKD. The CDR3 is 15 residues long. V lost 3 bases and J lost 7; bases outside the gene matches: 8. The CDR3 reads CAISDSDRGWQPQHF. Here the CDR3 DNA reads TGTGCCATCAGTGATTCCGACAGGGGTTGGCAGCCCCAGCATTTT.

In this sample, this clone turned up once. This chain connects TRBV19 to TRBJ1-1; TRBD1 might be the D (5 bases). The germline V gene has CDR1 LNHDA and CDR2 SQIVND (reference sequence). There are 15 residues in the CDR3. V shed 4 bases and J shed 4 bases, with 16 bases lying between them. The CDR3, as DNA: TGTGCCAGTAGTAAGTCGCCTGGGGGTTTCACTGAAGCTTTCTTT. Amino acid sequence: CASSKSPGGFTEAFF.

V and J are TRBV15 and TRBJ2-1, with 9 nucleotides matching TRBD1. With V trimmed by 3 bases and J by 8 bases, 2 bases remained unmatched. Germline assignment: CDR1 LNHNV and CDR2 YYDKDF (reference sequence). The CDR3 runs to 13 residues. The CDR3 region has the DNA TGTGCCACCAGCAGGGGACAGGGTGATGAGCAGTTCTTC. Translating gives CATSRGQGDEQFF.

CDR3 sequence (DNA): TGTGCCAGCACTGCAAACACCTTGGAGACGGAGAAGACTGAAGCTTTCTTT. Its translation is CASTANTLETEKTEAFF. The chain carries TRBV25-1 and TRBJ1-1; D remains unclear. V gave up 7 bases and J gave up 5 bases, with 26 bases separating them. CDR1 MGHDK and CDR2 SYGVNS come from the germline V gene. The CDR3 runs 17 residues.